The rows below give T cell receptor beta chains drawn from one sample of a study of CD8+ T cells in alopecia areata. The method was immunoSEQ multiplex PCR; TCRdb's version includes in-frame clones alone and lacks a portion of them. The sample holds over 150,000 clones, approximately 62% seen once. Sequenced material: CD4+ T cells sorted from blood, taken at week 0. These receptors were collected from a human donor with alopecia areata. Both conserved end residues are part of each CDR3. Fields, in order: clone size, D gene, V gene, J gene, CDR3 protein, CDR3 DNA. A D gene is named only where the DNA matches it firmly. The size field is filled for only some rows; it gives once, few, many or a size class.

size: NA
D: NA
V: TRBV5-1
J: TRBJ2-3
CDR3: CASSLVAGTDTQYF
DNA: TGCGCCAGCAGCTTGGTGGCAGGCACAGATACGCAGTATTTT

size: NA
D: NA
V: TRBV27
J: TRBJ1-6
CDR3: CASSMGATTNSPLHF
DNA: TGTGCCAGCAGTATGGGGGCCACTACCAATTCACCCCTCCACTTT

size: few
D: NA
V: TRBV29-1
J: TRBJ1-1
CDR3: CSVGGLNTEAFF
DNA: TGCAGCGTAGGGGGGTTGAACACTGAAGCTTTCTTT

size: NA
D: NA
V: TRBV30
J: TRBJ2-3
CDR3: CAWSSNTDTQYF
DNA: TGTGCCTGGAGTTCCAACACAGATACGCAGTATTTT

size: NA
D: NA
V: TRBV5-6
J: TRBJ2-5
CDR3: CASSLGQAETQYF
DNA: TGTGCCAGCAGCTTGGGGCAGGCGGAGACCCAGTACTTC

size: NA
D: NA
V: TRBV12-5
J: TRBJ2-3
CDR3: CASGPRDSSTDTQYF
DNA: TGTGCTAGTGGTCCGAGGGACTCCTCCACAGATACGCAGTATTTT

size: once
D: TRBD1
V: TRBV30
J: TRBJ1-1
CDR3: CAWRNSGGPEAFF
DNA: TGTGCCTGGAGGAATTCAGGGGGCCCTGAAGCTTTCTTT

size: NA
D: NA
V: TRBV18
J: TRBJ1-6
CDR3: CASSHRQSGRGINSPLHF
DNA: TGTGCCAGCTCCCACCGTCAATCGGGGCGAGGAATAAATTCACCCCTCCACTTT

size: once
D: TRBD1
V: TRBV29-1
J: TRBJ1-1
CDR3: CSVSLDREFAEAFF
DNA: TGCAGCGTCTCACTGGACAGGGAATTCGCTGAAGCTTTCTTT

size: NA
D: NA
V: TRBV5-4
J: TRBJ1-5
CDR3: CASSLAGQNQPQHF
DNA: TGTGCCAGCAGCTTGGCCGGACAGAATCAGCCCCAGCATTTT

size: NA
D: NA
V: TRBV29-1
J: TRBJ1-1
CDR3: CSVEGRLENTEAFF
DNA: TGCAGCGTTGAAGGGCGACTCGAGAACACTGAAGCTTTCTTT

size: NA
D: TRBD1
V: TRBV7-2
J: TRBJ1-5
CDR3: CASSDRTGTNQPQHF
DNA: TGTGCCAGCAGCGACCGGACAGGCACCAATCAGCCCCAGCATTTT

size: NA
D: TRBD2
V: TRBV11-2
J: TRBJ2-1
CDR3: CASSFWLAESNEQFF
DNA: TGTGCCAGCAGCTTCTGGCTAGCGGAATCGAATGAGCAGTTCTTC

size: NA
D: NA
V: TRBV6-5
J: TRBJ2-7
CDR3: CASSYGISYEQYF
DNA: TGTGCCAGCAGTTACGGGATCTCCTACGAGCAGTACTTC

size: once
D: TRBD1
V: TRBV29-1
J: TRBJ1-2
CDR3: CSVSRPPGGFGYTF
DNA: TGCAGCGTTTCCCGACCACCAGGGGGCTTTGGCTACACCTTC

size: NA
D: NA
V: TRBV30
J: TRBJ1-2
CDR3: CAWTNSFSGAAYGYTF
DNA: TGTGCCTGGACGAATTCCTTCTCGGGGGCCGCATATGGCTACACCTTC

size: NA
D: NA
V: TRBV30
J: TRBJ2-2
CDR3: CAWSLSGQNTGELFF
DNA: TGTGCCTGGAGTCTCTCGGGACAGAACACCGGGGAGCTGTTTTTT

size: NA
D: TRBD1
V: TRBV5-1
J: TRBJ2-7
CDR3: CASSLLGTGEEQYF
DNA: TGCGCCAGCAGCTTGTTGGGGACAGGGGAAGAGCAGTACTTC

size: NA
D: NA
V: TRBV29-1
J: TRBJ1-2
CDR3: CSVVRREEEYGYTF
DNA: TGCAGCGTGGTGAGAAGGGAGGAGGAGTATGGCTACACCTTC

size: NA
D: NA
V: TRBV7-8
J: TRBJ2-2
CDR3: CASSLGAWAGELFF
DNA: TGTGCCAGCAGCTTAGGGGCCTGGGCCGGGGAGCTGTTTTTT

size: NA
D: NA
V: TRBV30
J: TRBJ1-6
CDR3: CAWTVNNSPLHF
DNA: TGTGCCTGGACGGTAAATAATTCACCCCTCCACTTT

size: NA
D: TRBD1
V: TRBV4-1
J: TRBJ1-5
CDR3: CASSQDEGGEGNQPQHF
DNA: TGCGCCAGCAGCCAAGATGAAGGGGGCGAAGGAAATCAGCCCCAGCATTTT

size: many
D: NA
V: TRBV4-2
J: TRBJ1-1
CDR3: CASSQEGRGVAFF
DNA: TGTGCCAGCAGCCAAGAAGGTCGTGGGGTAGCTTTCTTT

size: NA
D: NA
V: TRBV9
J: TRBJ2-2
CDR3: CASSVPGGPPNTGELFF
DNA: TGTGCCAGCAGCGTACCCGGGGGGCCCCCGAACACCGGGGAGCTGTTTTTT

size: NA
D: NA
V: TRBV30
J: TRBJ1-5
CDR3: CAWSKGLRDNQPQHF
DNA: TGTGCCTGGAGTAAAGGACTGAGGGACAATCAGCCCCAGCATTTT

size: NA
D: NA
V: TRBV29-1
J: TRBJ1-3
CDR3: CSVSTGPSGNTIYF
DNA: TGCAGCGTTTCGACAGGACCCTCTGGAAACACCATATATTTT

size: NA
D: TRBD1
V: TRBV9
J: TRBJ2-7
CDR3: CASSVAPTGDNEQYF
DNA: TGTGCCAGCAGCGTAGCCCCGACAGGGGACAACGAGCAGTACTTC

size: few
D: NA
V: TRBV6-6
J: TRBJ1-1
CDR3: CASSYSLPRGTEAFF
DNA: TGTGCCAGCAGTTACTCCCTCCCCCGGGGCACTGAAGCTTTCTTT

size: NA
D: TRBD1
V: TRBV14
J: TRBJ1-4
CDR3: CASSPRTGRGEKLFF
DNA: TGTGCCAGCAGCCCCCGGACAGGGCGGGGTGAAAAACTGTTTTTT

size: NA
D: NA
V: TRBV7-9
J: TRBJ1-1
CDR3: CASSQRRDTEAFF
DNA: TGTGCCAGCAGCCAAAGGAGGGACACTGAAGCTTTCTTT

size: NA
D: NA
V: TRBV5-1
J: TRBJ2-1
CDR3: CASSLVAGRNEQFF
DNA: TGCGCCAGCAGCTTGGTTGCAGGGCGCAATGAGCAGTTCTTC

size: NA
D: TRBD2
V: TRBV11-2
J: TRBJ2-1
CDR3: CASTLGTRSFYEQFF
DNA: TGTGCCAGCACTCTCGGGACTAGATCTTTCTATGAGCAGTTCTTC

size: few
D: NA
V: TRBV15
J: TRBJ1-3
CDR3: CATGTGDSNTIYF
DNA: TGTGCCACCGGTACGGGGGATTCAAACACCATATATTTT

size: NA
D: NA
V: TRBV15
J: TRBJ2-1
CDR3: CATSRSSRGSGEQFF
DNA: TGTGCCACCAGCAGATCATCCCGGGGGTCGGGTGAGCAGTTCTTC

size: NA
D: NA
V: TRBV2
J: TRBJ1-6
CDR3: CASNTNPGEYSYNSPLHF
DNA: TGTGCCAGCAATACGAATCCGGGGGAATACTCCTATAATTCACCCCTCCACTTT

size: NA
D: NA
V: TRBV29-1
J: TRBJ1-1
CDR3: CSVEVESGSNTEAFF
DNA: TGCAGCGTTGAAGTCGAGTCAGGATCGAACACTGAAGCTTTCTTT

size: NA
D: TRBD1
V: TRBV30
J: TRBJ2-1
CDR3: CATDRGSYNEQFF
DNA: TGTGCCACAGACAGGGGCTCCTACAATGAGCAGTTCTTC

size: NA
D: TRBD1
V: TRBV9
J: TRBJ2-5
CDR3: CASSDKGQGRLETQYF
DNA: TGTGCCAGCAGCGATAAGGGACAGGGGAGGCTAGAGACCCAGTACTTC

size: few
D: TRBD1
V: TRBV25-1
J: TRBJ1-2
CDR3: CASSGGDRVHGYTF
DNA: TGTGCCAGCAGTGGGGGGGACAGGGTTCATGGCTACACCTTC

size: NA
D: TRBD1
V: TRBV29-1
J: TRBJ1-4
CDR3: CSVGGTGIHEKLFF
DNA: TGCAGCGTTGGGGGGACAGGAATTCACGAAAAACTGTTTTTT

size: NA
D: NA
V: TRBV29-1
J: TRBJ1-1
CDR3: CSVVDTEAFF
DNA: TGCAGCGTTGTGGACACTGAAGCTTTCTTT

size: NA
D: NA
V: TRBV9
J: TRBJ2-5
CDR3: CASSVSLRTVQETQYF
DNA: TGTGCCAGCAGCGTCTCCCTGAGGACAGTTCAAGAGACCCAGTACTTC

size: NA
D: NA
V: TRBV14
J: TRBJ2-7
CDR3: CASSEDYEQYF
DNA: TGTGCCAGCAGCGAAGACTACGAGCAGTACTTC

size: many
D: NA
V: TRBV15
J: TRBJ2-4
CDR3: CATSRDGTPENIQYF
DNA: TGTGCCACCAGCAGAGACGGGACCCCTGAAAACATTCAGTACTTC

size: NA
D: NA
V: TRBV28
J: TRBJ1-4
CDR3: CASSPRTITGLGKLFF
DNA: TGTGCCAGCAGTCCCCGTACTATCACAGGTTTGGGGAAACTGTTTTTT

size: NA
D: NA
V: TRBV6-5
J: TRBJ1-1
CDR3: CASTRGGEAFF
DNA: TGTGCCAGCACCAGGGGAGGTGAAGCTTTCTTT

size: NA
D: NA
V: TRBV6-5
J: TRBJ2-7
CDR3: CATRTVSYEQYF
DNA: TGTGCCACCAGGACGGTCTCCTACGAGCAGTACTTC

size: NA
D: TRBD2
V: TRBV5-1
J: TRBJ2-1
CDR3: CASRLAGASYNEQFF
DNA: TGCGCCAGCAGGTTAGCGGGGGCCTCCTACAATGAGCAGTTCTTC

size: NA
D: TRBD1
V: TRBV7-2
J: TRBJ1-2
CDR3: CASSLQQGLYGYTF
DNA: TGTGCCAGCAGCTTACAACAGGGGCTCTATGGCTACACCTTC